These 15 T cell receptor beta chains were all obtained from the same sample, sequenced in a study of blood T cell repertoires in COVID-19. Method: immunoSEQ multiplex PCR; TCRdb's copy keeps in-frame clones and lacks some. This table holds approximately 150,000 clones, around nine tenths found once. Sequenced material: peripheral blood. Receptors were obtained from a human donor in a cohort sampled during active COVID-19.

This chain joins TRBV7-7 and TRBJ2-3, with 7 bases identical to TRBD1. Germline trimming cut 5 bases from V and 5 bases from J; bases unmatched to any gene: 10. Germline CDR1 SSHAT, CDR2 FNYEAQ (reference sequence). This CDR3 comprises 15 residues. CDR3 in amino acids: CASSPLTGSIDTQYF. In DNA, the CDR3 is TGTGCCAGCAGCCCACTGACAGGGTCCATAGATACGCAGTATTTT.

This chain connects TRBV7-6 to TRBJ1-1; possibly TRBD1 for D (6 bases). The CDR3 is made up of 14 amino acids. Between the trimmed V and J ends, which lost 1 base and 1 base, there was a span of 7 bases. CDR1 is SGHVS and CDR2 is FNYEAQ in the germline V gene. CDR3 region: CASSLGDKNTEAFF. The DNA for the CDR3 is TGTGCCAGCAGCTTAGGGGACAAGAACACTGAAGCTTTCTTT.

The chain combines TRBV5-6 with TRBJ1-6; 7 bases align to TRBD1. This CDR3 is built from 16 residues. V lost 4 bases and J lost 9; bases outside the gene matches: 13. CDR1 is SGHDT and CDR2 is YYEEEE in the germline V gene. CDR3 sequence reads: CASSLRDRGLVSPLHF. CDR3 coding DNA: TGTGCCAGCAGCCTCCGGGACAGAGGCCTGGTTTCACCCCTCCACTTT.

This rearrangement joins TRBV30 to TRBJ2-5, with D perhaps TRBD2 (6 bases). CDR3 length: 13 residues. Trimming pared 4 bases from V and 1 base from J, leaving 10 bases between. Germline loops: CDR1 GTSNPN, CDR2 SVGIG (reference sequence). The CDR3 region is CAWIGGIQETQYF. CDR3 DNA sequence: TGTGCCTGGATTGGGGGGATCCAAGAGACCCAGTACTTC.

Concerning this clone itself: Germline is not matched at one junction end, which may reflect a read error. The chain recombines TRBV7-7 with TRBJ2-1; 8 bases are shared with TRBD2. CDR3 length equals 15 residues. Germline V CDR1 and CDR2: SSHAT, FNYEAQ (reference sequence). The CDR3: CASSLAGGANNEQFF. CDR3 in DNA: TGTGCTAGCAGCTTAGCCGGGGGGGCAAACAATGAGCAGTTCTTC.

This clone has a count of ten or more. The CDR3 sequence: CASSNTGSGELFF. The CDR3 bases are TGTGCCAGCAGTAACACAGGGTCCGGGGAGCTGTTTTTT. The chain has TRBV27 and TRBJ2-2; D perhaps matches TRBD1 (6 bases). Germline-derived CDR1 and CDR2 are MNHEY and SMNVEV (reference sequence). This CDR3 has 13 amino acids. V was clipped by 5 bases and J by 6 bases, with 10 bases between them.

This clone was recorded only once. Other DNA sequences from this sample encode an identical CDR3 as well. This sequence joins TRBV10-3 and TRBJ2-5, with a possible D match to TRBD2 (6 bases). The CDR3 consists of 15 residues. Per the germline V gene, CDR1 is ENHRY and CDR2 is SYGVKD. V was shortened by 6 bases and J by 0 bases, with 14 bases between the two germline ends. The CDR3 coding sequence is TGTGCCATCAGAAGGGACTTCTCGTACCAAGAGACCCAGTACTTC. Translated: CAIRRDFSYQETQYF.

This chain links TRBV5-1 with TRBJ1-6; D gene ambiguous. Germline CDR1 is SGHRS and CDR2 is YFSETQ. Trimming took off 5 bases at V and 0 bases at J, with 12 bases between the two ends. The CDR3 contains 16 residues. CDR3 DNA sequence: TGCGCCAGCAGGCCCGCAGGCTACTCCTATAATTCACCCCTCCACTTT. Translation gives CASRPAGYSYNSPLHF.

The chain recombines TRBV3-1 (or the pseudogene TRBV3-2) with TRBJ2-1; 8 bases align to TRBD1. The CDR3 sequence is 17 residues long. Germline CDR1 reads LGHDT; CDR2 reads YNNKEL (reference sequence). V shed 0 bases and J 3 bases; nucleotides not matched to a gene: 7. The CDR3 region is CASSQEGLGTGYNEQFF. CDR3 bases: TGTGCCAGCAGCCAAGAAGGGTTGGGGACAGGCTACAATGAGCAGTTCTTC.

V is TRBV7-8 and J is TRBJ2-7, with 7 bases matching TRBD1. The CDR3 is 13 residues long. With 1 base clipped from V and 7 bases from J, the junction kept 4 bases outside the gene matches. CDR1 and CDR2 (germline): SGHVS, FQNEAQ. CDR3 loop: CASSLGQGNEQYF. CDR3 nucleotide sequence: TGTGCCAGCAGCTTAGGACAGGGAAATGAGCAGTACTTC. The variable domain in full, with the rest retrieved from reference TRBV7-8 and TRBJ2-7, is GAGVSQSPRYKVAKRGQDVALRCDPISGHVSLFWYQQALGQGPEFLTYFQNEAQLDKSGLPSDRFFAERPEGSVSTLKIQRTQQEDSAVYLCASSLGQGNEQYFGPGTRLTVT.

The genes are TRBV4-1 and TRBJ2-3, with D uncertain. V gave up 1 base and J gave up 0 bases, with 8 bases separating them. The CDR3 runs to 15 residues. CDR1 and CDR2 (germline): MGHRA, YSYEKL. CDR3 region: CASSQGVSSTDTQYF. Here the CDR3 DNA reads TGCGCCAGCAGCCAAGGCGTCTCTAGCACAGATACGCAGTATTTT.

The chain links TRBV5-1 to TRBJ1-1; D gene unclear. Germline values: CDR1 SGHRS, CDR2 YFSETQ. The ends were cut back, 4 bases at V and 0 bases at J, with 16 bases in the middle. The CDR3 length is 16 residues. This CDR3 is CASSPLPQKLNTEAFF. The CDR3 nucleotides read TGCGCCAGCAGCCCGCTCCCACAAAAACTGAACACTGAAGCTTTCTTT.

The CDR3: CASSVSGTGNTEAFF. CDR3 bases: TGTGCCAGCAGCGTATCCGGGACAGGGAACACTGAAGCTTTCTTT. This rearrangement joins TRBV9 to TRBJ1-1; 8 bases match TRBD1. CDR1 and CDR2 from the germline V gene are SGDLS and YYNGEE. V lost 1 base, J lost 1 base, and 3 bases stayed unmatched. The CDR3 is 15 residues long.

The chain recombines TRBV7-3 with TRBJ2-1, with 8 bases matching TRBD2. Germline V gene data show CDR1 as SGHTA and CDR2 as FQGTGA. The junction had 5 bases not matched to a gene; V was cut back by 4 bases and J by 6 bases. The CDR3 has 14 amino acids. The chain's CDR3 is CASSSTSESNEQFF. Written as DNA, the CDR3 is TGTGCCAGCAGCTCGACTAGCGAGAGCAATGAGCAGTTCTTC. Based on the CDR3 plus reference TRBV7-3 and TRBJ2-1, the full variable domain is GAGVSQTPSNKVTEKGKYVELRCDPISGHTALYWYRQSLGQGPEFLIYFQGTGAADDSGLPNDRFFAVRPEGSVSTLKIQRTERGDSAVYLCASSSTSESNEQFFGPGTRLTVL.

The V call is TRBV5-1, the J call TRBJ1-2, with TRBD1 as a possible D gene (5 bases). The CDR3 has 15 residues. The V end lost 4 bases, the J end lost 0 bases, and 13 bases lay between the germline ends. The germline gives CDR1 SGHRS, CDR2 YFSETQ. CDR3 DNA: TGCGCCAGCAGCGAAGTGATAGGGGCTAACTATGGCTACACCTTC. Encoded protein: CASSEVIGANYGYTF.